A selection of T cell receptor beta chains follows, all from one sample in a study of CD8 T cells in Susac syndrome. TCRdb fed the immunoSEQ multiplex PCR reads into MiXCR, producing one record per CDR3 protein. The profile shows 150,000 to 200,000 distinct CDR3 sequences, nearly 95% of them singletons. Sequencing was performed on CD4+ T cells from PBMCs. The source is a human donor with multiple sclerosis. The CDR3 runs from the conserved cysteine through the conserved F or W. Fields, in order: V gene, clone size, J gene, D gene, CDR3 protein, CDR3 DNA. The D gene is left open where the match is weak. Only some rows state a clone size, as once, few, many or a class for expanded clones.

>TRBV15|-|TRBJ1-2|-
CATSGRGLGVGGYTF
TGTGCCACCAGCGGCCGGGGGTTAGGAGTCGGTGGCTACACCTTC
>TRBV19|-|TRBJ1-1|-
CASGRYMNTEAFF
TGTGCCAGCGGACGATACATGAACACTGAAGCTTTCTTT
>TRBV7-9|-|TRBJ2-6|-
CASSSNSGANVLTF
TGTGCCAGCAGCTCGAACTCTGGGGCCAACGTCCTGACTTTC
>TRBV3-1|-|TRBJ2-7|-
CASSRERGDEQYF
TGTGCCAGCAGCAGAGAGAGGGGCGACGAGCAGTACTTC
>TRBV12-5|-|TRBJ1-4|-
CASGLEGTEKLFF
TGTGCTAGTGGTTTGGAGGGGACTGAAAAACTGTTTTTT
>TRBV27|-|TRBJ2-7|-
CASSGREGSEQYF
TGTGCCAGCAGCGGGCGAGAGGGCTCCGAGCAGTACTTC
>TRBV12-3/TRBV12-4|once|TRBJ1-1|-
CASSFVRTEAFF
TGTGCCAGCAGTTTCGTGAGGACTGAAGCTTTCTTT
>TRBV29-1|once|TRBJ2-2|TRBD1
CSVDRQGAGELFF
TGCAGCGTTGATCGGCAGGGGGCCGGGGAGCTGTTTTTT
>TRBV24-1|-|TRBJ2-1|-
CATSDPKTVHNEQFF
TGTGCCACCAGTGACCCGAAGACCGTCCACAATGAGCAGTTCTTC
>TRBV7-2|-|TRBJ1-1|-
CASSLGPRGDEAFF
TGTGCCAGCAGCTTAGGTCCCCGGGGGGATGAAGCTTTCTTT
>TRBV3-1|-|TRBJ2-1|TRBD2
CASRLLAGNEQFF
TGTGCCAGCAGACTACTAGCGGGAAATGAGCAGTTCTTC
>TRBV20-1|-|TRBJ1-5|TRBD1
CSARHDGQGRQPQHF
TGCAGTGCTAGACACGATGGACAGGGAAGGCAGCCCCAGCATTTT
>TRBV6-5|-|TRBJ1-1|TRBD1
CASSPLGQGAAEAFF
TGTGCCAGCAGTCCCCTCGGACAGGGGGCCGCTGAAGCTTTCTTT
>TRBV20-1|once|TRBJ1-5|-
CSAVGASNQPQHF
TGCAGTGCTGTGGGGGCCAGCAATCAGCCCCAGCATTTT
>TRBV20-1|-|TRBJ2-5|-
CSARTPGQRQETQYF
TGCAGTGCTAGAACCCCGGGGCAGCGGCAAGAGACCCAGTACTTC
>TRBV29-1|-|TRBJ2-1|TRBD2
CSSVAGIYNEQFF
TGCAGCTCTGTAGCGGGAATCTACAATGAGCAGTTCTTC
>TRBV30|few|TRBJ1-5|-
CAWSPSLDQPQHF
TGTGCCTGGAGTCCCAGTTTGGATCAGCCCCAGCATTTT
>TRBV21-1|-|TRBJ2-6|-
CASSKGRGAEFSGANVLTF
TGTGCCAGCAGCAAAGGAAGGGGGGCCGAGTTCTCTGGGGCCAACGTCCTGACTTTC
>TRBV27|-|TRBJ2-7|-
CASRERYEQYF
TGTGCCAGCCGGGAGCGCTACGAGCAGTACTTC
>TRBV7-3|-|TRBJ2-3|-
CASRDSSTDTQYF
TGTGCCAGCAGGGACAGTTCCACAGATACGCAGTATTTT
>TRBV25-1|-|TRBJ1-4|-
CASSEAVTNEKLFF
TGTGCCAGCAGTGAAGCAGTAACTAATGAAAAACTGTTTTTT
>TRBV20-1|-|TRBJ2-7|-
CSARVSAYEQYF
TGCAGTGCTAGGGTGTCTGCCTACGAGCAGTACTTC
>TRBV9|-|TRBJ2-5|TRBD2
CASSVSGLAGVETQYF
TGTGCCAGCAGCGTGTCGGGACTAGCGGGAGTAGAGACCCAGTACTTC
>TRBV20-1|-|TRBJ2-4|TRBD1
CSAAGTDIAKNIQYF
TGCAGTGCAGCCGGGACAGACATAGCCAAAAACATTCAGTACTTC
>TRBV5-1|-|TRBJ1-6|-
CASSPTGQINSPLHF
TGCGCCAGCAGCCCCACGGGTCAGATCAATTCACCCCTCCACTTT
>TRBV20-1|-|TRBJ1-1|-
CSAREGDIQGTEAFF
TGCAGTGCTAGAGAAGGGGACATCCAAGGGACTGAAGCTTTCTTT
>TRBV12-5|once|TRBJ2-1|TRBD2
CASGTDQAPGLLFF
TGTGCTAGTGGTACCGATCAAGCTCCGGGACTACTTTTCTTC
>TRBV7-2|-|TRBJ2-6|-
CASSLGGRGFPSGANVLTF
TGTGCCAGCAGCCTCGGGGGGCGGGGGTTCCCCTCTGGGGCCAACGTCCTGACTTTC
>TRBV15|-|TRBJ1-5|-
CATSRVERYSNQPQHF
TGTGCCACCAGCAGAGTGGAGAGGTATAGCAATCAGCCCCAGCATTTT
>TRBV9|-|TRBJ2-1|-
CASSSGPEGNEQFF
TGTGCCAGCAGCTCCGGACCCGAGGGGAATGAGCAGTTCTTC
>TRBV7-7|-|TRBJ2-1|-
CASSLAGGGNEQFF
TGTGCCAGCAGCTTAGCGGGAGGGGGCAATGAGCAGTTCTTC
>TRBV5-1|-|TRBJ2-1|-
CASSQGLAGINEQFF
TGCGCCAGCAGCCAGGGGCTAGCAGGTATAAATGAGCAGTTCTTC
>TRBV3-1|-|TRBJ1-2|-
CASSPGELSYGYTF
TGTGCCAGCAGCCCAGGGGAGTTGAGCTATGGCTACACCTTC
>TRBV3-1|few|TRBJ1-2|-
CASSQDGGYGYTF
TGTGCCAGCAGCCAAGATGGGGGCTATGGCTACACCTTC
>TRBV29-1|-|TRBJ2-7|-
CSVTGRGSYEQYF
TGCAGCGTTACCGGACGCGGTTCCTACGAGCAGTACTTC
>TRBV7-9|once|TRBJ1-2|-
CASSKDSLGYTF
TGTGCCAGCAGCAAGGACAGCCTTGGCTACACCTTC
>TRBV29-1|-|TRBJ2-7|TRBD1
CSVVWDSPYEQYF
TGCAGCGTTGTGTGGGACAGCCCCTACGAGCAGTACTTC
>TRBV4-2|-|TRBJ2-5|-
CASRNIQGAKETQYF
TGTGCCAGCCGGAATATACAGGGAGCAAAAGAGACCCAGTACTTC
>TRBV20-1|-|TRBJ1-2|-
CSARDIRRGENYGYTF
TGCAGTGCTAGAGATATCAGGCGAGGCGAGAACTATGGCTACACCTTC
>TRBV20-1|few|TRBJ2-1|-
CSARGSSSYNEQFF
TGCAGTGCTAGGGGGTCGAGCTCCTACAATGAGCAGTTCTTC
>TRBV14|-|TRBJ1-1|TRBD1
CASSPRQGGNTEAFF
TGTGCCAGCAGCCCTAGACAGGGGGGAAACACTGAAGCTTTCTTT
>TRBV9|-|TRBJ2-1|-
CASSGGPGAYNEQFF
TGTGCCAGCAGCGGTGGGCCTGGGGCCTACAATGAGCAGTTCTTC
>TRBV12-3/TRBV12-4|-|TRBJ2-1|TRBD1
CASSLGTGLYEQFF
TGTGCCAGCAGTTTAGGGACAGGGCTGTATGAGCAGTTCTTC
>TRBV7-9|-|TRBJ2-7|-
CASSLGQGEYEQYF
TGTGCCAGCAGCTTAGGGCAGGGAGAGTACGAGCAGTACTTC
>TRBV20-1|-|TRBJ2-5|-
CSARAGPRRETQYF
TGCAGTGCTAGAGCCGGGCCCCGGAGGGAGACCCAGTACTTC